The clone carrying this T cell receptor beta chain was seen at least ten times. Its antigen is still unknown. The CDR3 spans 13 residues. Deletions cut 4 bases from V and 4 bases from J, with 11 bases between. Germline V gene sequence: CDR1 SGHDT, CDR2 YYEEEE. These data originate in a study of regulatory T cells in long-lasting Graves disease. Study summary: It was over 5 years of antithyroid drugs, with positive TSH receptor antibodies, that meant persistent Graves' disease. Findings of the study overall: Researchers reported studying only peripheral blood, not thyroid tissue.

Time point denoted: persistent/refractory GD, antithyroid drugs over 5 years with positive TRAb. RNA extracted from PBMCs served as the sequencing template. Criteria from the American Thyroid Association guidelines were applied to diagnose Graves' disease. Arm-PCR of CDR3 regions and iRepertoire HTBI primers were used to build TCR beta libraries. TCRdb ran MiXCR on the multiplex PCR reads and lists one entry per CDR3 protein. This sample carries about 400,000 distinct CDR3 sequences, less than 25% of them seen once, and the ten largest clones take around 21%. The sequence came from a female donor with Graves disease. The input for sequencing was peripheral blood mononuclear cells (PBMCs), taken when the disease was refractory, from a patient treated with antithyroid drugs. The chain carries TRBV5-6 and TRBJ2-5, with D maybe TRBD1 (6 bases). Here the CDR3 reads CASSLRGSETQYF. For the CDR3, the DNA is TGTGCCAGCAGCCTCAGGGGATCAGAGACCCAGTACTTC. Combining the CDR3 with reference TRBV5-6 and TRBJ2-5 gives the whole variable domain DAGVTQSPTHLIKTRGQQVTLRCSPKSGHDTVSWYQQALGQGPQFIFQYYEEEERQRGNFPDRFSGHQFPNYSSELNVNALLLGDSALYLCASSLRGSETQYFGPGTRLLVL.